The clone carrying this T cell receptor beta chain was seen only a few times. Its antigen is still unknown. This sample was taken from a study of shared clonotypes between healthy human individuals. The study's findings and limits: Naive subsets tended to show greater estimated richness than memory subsets.

Assay: immunoSEQ multiplex PCR; the TCRdb copy retains only in-frame clones and omits some. The data hold around 700,000 clones, with 60% to 75% observed a single time. The length of the CDR3 is 13 residues. CDR1 MNHEY and CDR2 SVGAGI come from the germline V gene. V was pared by 10 bases and J by 5 bases, with 15 bases between. The receptor comes from a woman in her thirties in good health. The chain has TRBV6-5 and TRBJ1-5, with D perhaps TRBD1 (5 bases). Sequencing was carried out using memory CD4+ T cells sorted from blood. Subset indicated: CD45RA-negative fraction. The CDR3 region has the DNA TGTGCCACCCGACGGGGGAGGGATCAGCCCCAGCATTTT. Translating gives CATRRGRDQPQHF.